Each of the 32 T cell receptor beta chains below was sequenced from the same sample in a study of blood T cell repertoires in COVID-19. Sequencing was performed with immunoSEQ multiplex PCR; in TCRdb, only in-frame clones are kept and a portion is missing. The profile covers over 90,000 clones, with more than 70% appearing a single time and approximately 18% taken by the ten largest. The sequencing sample was made of peripheral blood. The receptors were gathered from a human donor in a cohort sampled during active COVID-19.

The chain carries TRBV7-8 and TRBJ1-2, with D uncertain. The CDR3 consists of 14 residues. The V end was cut by 1 base, the J end by 7 bases, with 13 bases between. CDR1 is SGHVS and CDR2 is FQNEAQ in the germline V gene. As DNA, the CDR3 is TGTGCCAGCAGCTTAGAACCCTTCGCCGGTGGCTACACCTTC. Its protein is CASSLEPFAGGYTF.

V is TRBV18 and J is TRBJ2-1, with D perhaps matching TRBD1 (6 bases). Germline-derived CDR1 and CDR2 are KGHSH and LQKENI. Trimming cost V 3 bases and J 0 bases, with 9 bases left between them. This CDR3 has 15 residues. The CDR3: CASSPLDSSYNEQFF. In nucleotides, the CDR3 is TGTGCCAGCTCACCCCTGGACAGCTCCTACAATGAGCAGTTCTTC. The full variable domain, completed using reference TRBV18 and TRBJ2-1, is NAGVMQNPRHLVRRRGQEARLRCSPMKGHSHVYWYRQLPEEGLKFMVYLQKENIIDESGMPKERFSAEFPKEGPSILRIQQVVRGDSAAYFCASSPLDSSYNEQFFGPGTRLTVL.

V is TRBV2 and J is TRBJ1-2; no firm D call. Germline CDR1 SNHLY, CDR2 FYNNEI. The germline V and J ends were trimmed by 11 bases and 4 bases, with 23 bases remaining between them. The CDR3 runs 15 residues. The DNA for the CDR3 is TGTGCCGTAAGTAACGGCGGATTAATTAGCTATGGCTACACCTTC. Its translation: CAVSNGGLISYGYTF.

The sample holds one count of this clone. Here the CDR3 reads CASSISGGHNEQFF. The CDR3 region has the DNA TGTGCCAGTAGTATTAGCGGGGGACACAATGAGCAGTTCTTC. The chain uses TRBV19 and TRBJ2-1; TRBD2 matches at 9 bases. CDR3 length equals 14 residues. V dropped 3 bases and J dropped 5; count of bases not matched to a gene: 2. Germline lookup yields CDR1 LNHDA and CDR2 SQIVND (reference sequence). The variable domain in full, with the rest retrieved from reference TRBV19 and TRBJ2-1, is DGGITQSPKYLFRKEGQNVTLSCEQNLNHDAMYWYRQDPGQGLRLIYYSQIVNDFQKGDIAEGYSVSREKKESFPLTVTSAQKNPTAFYLCASSISGGHNEQFFGPGTRLTVL.

The rearrangement joins TRBV30 to TRBJ1-5; D remains ambiguous. V shed 2 bases and J shed 7 bases, with 12 bases lying between them. Germline CDR1 GTSNPN, CDR2 SVGIG (reference sequence). CDR3 length equals 13 residues. In DNA form, the CDR3 reads TGTGCCTGGAGTATTCAGAGTAGCCAGCCCCAGCATTTT. Encoded protein: CAWSIQSSQPQHF.

The V gene is TRBV27, the J gene TRBJ1-6; a weak D match, TRBD1 (5 bases). Germline V lookup: CDR1 MNHEY, CDR2 SMNVEV (reference sequence). There are 16 residues in the CDR3. With 5 bases removed from V and 6 bases from J, the gap between germline ends came to 17 bases. CDR3 DNA sequence: TGTGCCAGCAGTCCAAACACGGTCAGGGCTAATTCACCCCTCCACTTT. Translated, it gives CASSPNTVRANSPLHF.

V and J are TRBV21-1 and TRBJ1-2; TRBD1 reflects the table's D call only, with no check against the DNA. TRBV21-1 is classified as a pseudogene. The CDR3 is made up of 14 amino acids. The CDR3 DNA is TGTGCCAGCAGCAAAGGTGACAGCTATTATGGCTACACCTTC. Translated: CASSKGDSYYGYTF.

The J gene is TRBJ1-4, the V gene TRBV6-5; possibly TRBD1 for D (5 bases). This CDR3 has 13 residues. V was shortened by 6 bases and J by 8 bases, with 13 bases between the two germline ends. The V gene's germline CDR1 is MNHEY and CDR2 SVGAGI. The CDR3 coding sequence is TGTGCCAGCAGAAATGCAGGGTGGGAAAAACTGTTTTTT. It encodes CASRNAGWEKLFF.

The chain links TRBV6-2 or TRBV6-3 to TRBJ2-3; D unresolved. CDR3 length: 13 amino acids. Germline CDR1 MNHEY, CDR2 SVGEGT. Between the trimmed V and J ends, which lost 8 bases and 4 bases, there was a span of 13 bases. CDR3 DNA: TGTGCCAGCGGCCGGCTAGGTCCAGATACGCAGTATTTT. Protein: CASGRLGPDTQYF.

The chain carries TRBV5-1 and TRBJ2-1; TRBD1 matches 11 bases. The CDR3 consists of 16 residues. Germline values: CDR1 SGHRS, CDR2 YFSETQ. Trimming took 3 bases from V and 8 from J; bases not matched to a gene: 10. CDR3 sequence: CASSSKDRGLFHEQFF. In DNA form, the CDR3 reads TGCGCCAGCAGCTCTAAGGACAGGGGGCTATTTCATGAGCAGTTCTTC.

The chain has TRBV11-3 and TRBJ2-3; TRBD2 is a possible D gene (6 bases). CDR3 size: 14 residues. Germline V gene sequence: CDR1 SGHNT, CDR2 YENEEA. V lost 1 base, J lost 3 bases, and 8 bases lay in between. This CDR3 is CASSLGGDTDTQYF. CDR3 nucleotide sequence: TGTGCCAGCAGCTTAGGGGGGGATACAGATACGCAGTATTTT.

The J gene is TRBJ1-5, the V gene TRBV4-1, with D maybe TRBD1 (6 bases). This CDR3 contains 15 residues. V lost 0 bases and J 5 bases, leaving 11 bases between the germline ends. Germline V gene lookup returns CDR1 MGHRA and CDR2 YSYEKL. The CDR3 loop is CASSQDQGGHQPQHF. The CDR3 region has the DNA TGCGCCAGCAGCCAAGATCAAGGGGGTCATCAGCCCCAGCATTTT.

This clone was found a few times. V usage is TRBV29-1 and J usage is TRBJ2-4; TRBD2 agrees at 8 bases. This CDR3 region has 15 residues. The junction had 10 bases not matched to a gene; V was cut back by 6 bases and J by 3 bases. From germline, CDR1 is SQVTM and CDR2 ANQGSEA. Written as DNA, the CDR3 is TGCAGCGTGAGCCGAGCTAGCGGGCTCAAAAACATTCAGTACTTC. It codes for CSVSRASGLKNIQYF.

The genes are TRBV7-8 and TRBJ2-3, with 13 bases fitting TRBD2. This CDR3 has 16 residues. CDR1 is SGHVS and CDR2 is FQNEAQ in the germline V gene. V dropped 3 bases and J dropped 1; count of bases not matched to a gene: 1. Here the CDR3 DNA reads TGTGCCAGCAGCTTTACTAGCGGGGGGGGCACAGATACGCAGTATTTT. Protein product: CASSFTSGGGTDTQYF.

V gene TRBV7-2 combines with J gene TRBJ2-1; 12 bases line up with TRBD2. The V and J ends lost 4 bases and 10 bases, in that order; junction bases with no gene match: 11. The CDR3 has 16 amino acids. Germline V gives CDR1 SGHTA, CDR2 FQGNSA. CDR3: CASSSVGTSGHYEQFF. CDR3 nucleotide sequence: TGTGCCAGCAGCTCCGTCGGGACTAGCGGGCATTACGAGCAGTTCTTC.

CDR3 sequence reads: CASSPGVRETQYF. The CDR3 nucleotides read TGTGCCAGCAGTCCGGGTGTTAGGGAGACCCAGTACTTC. This sequence joins TRBV3-1 (or the pseudogene TRBV3-2) and TRBJ2-5; D is unclear. CDR3 length: 13 amino acids. Deletions cut 6 bases from V and 5 bases from J, with 13 bases between. Germline lookup yields CDR1 LGHDT and CDR2 YNNKEL (reference sequence).

On this clone: Other DNA sequences from this sample encode an identical CDR3 as well. In DNA form, the CDR3 reads TGTGCCAGCAGCGTAGCGGGGGGGCGCACAGATACGCAGTATTTT. The encoded protein is CASSVAGGRTDTQYF. The chain carries TRBV9 and TRBJ2-3; 8 nucleotides align to TRBD2. The CDR3 consists of 15 residues. With V trimmed by 0 bases and J by 1 base, 1 base remained unmatched. Germline-derived CDR1 and CDR2 are SGDLS and YYNGEE.

The V gene is TRBV7-2, the J gene TRBJ2-5; D may be TRBD2 (6 bases). CDR1 SGHTA and CDR2 FQGNSA come from the germline V gene. The CDR3 is 13 residues long. V gave up 4 bases and J gave up 1 base, with 7 bases separating them. The CDR3 coding sequence is TGTGCCAGCAGCTCGGGACTCCAAGAGACCCAGTACTTC. Its protein is CASSSGLQETQYF.

The chain combines TRBV2 with TRBJ2-3; TRBD2 aligns across 12 bases. This CDR3 has 15 amino acids. Per germline, CDR1 SNHLY and CDR2 FYNNEI. The V and J ends lost 5 bases and 1 base, in that order; junction bases with no gene match: 1. The DNA for the CDR3 is TGTGCCAGCAGTCTAGCGGGGGGGGGCACAGATACGCAGTATTTT. Protein product: CASSLAGGGTDTQYF.

This chain links TRBV3-1 (or the pseudogene TRBV3-2) with TRBJ2-7, with D possibly matching TRBD1 (6 bases). V was trimmed by 9 bases and J by 5 bases, leaving 23 bases between them. Germline CDR1 and CDR2: LGHDT and YNNKEL (reference sequence). The CDR3 sequence is 15 residues long. The CDR3 sequence: CASRGGWQGFNEQYF. CDR3 DNA: TGTGCCAGTCGCGGCGGATGGCAGGGGTTTAACGAGCAGTACTTC.

The rearrangement uses TRBV6-2 or TRBV6-3 and TRBJ1-1; TRBD1 matches 8 bases. The CDR3 is made up of 18 amino acids. The V segment lost 2 bases and the J segment 0 bases; nucleotides outside the gene matches: 11. Germline V gives CDR1 MNHEY, CDR2 SVGEGT. CDR3 sequence: CASSYLRDRPLMNTEAFF. The CDR3 nucleotides are TGTGCCAGCAGTTACCTCCGGGACAGGCCCCTCATGAACACTGAAGCTTTCTTT.

This clone was counted a single time. This chain connects TRBV7-3 to TRBJ2-2; tentatively, D is TRBD1 (6 bases). The CDR3 spans 14 residues. The V gene's germline CDR1 is SGHTA and CDR2 FQGTGA. Deletions cut 5 bases from V and 4 bases from J, with 11 bases between. The CDR3 DNA sequence: TGTGCCAGCAGCCCCCAGGGGTCCACCGGGGAGCTGTTTTTT. Translating it yields CASSPQGSTGELFF. Using reference TRBV7-3 and TRBJ2-2 for the parts outside the CDR3, the full variable domain is GAGVSQTPSNKVTEKGKYVELRCDPISGHTALYWYRQSLGQGPEFLIYFQGTGAADDSGLPNDRFFAVRPEGSVSTLKIQRTERGDSAVYLCASSPQGSTGELFFGEGSRLTVL.

This sequence joins TRBV16 and TRBJ1-2; a possible D gene is TRBD1 (6 bases). The CDR3 runs to 12 residues. The V and J ends lost 4 bases and 8 bases respectively, with 11 bases between them. From germline, CDR1 is KGHSY and CDR2 FQNENV. Here the CDR3 reads CASSPLRGGYTF. The DNA of the CDR3 is TGTGCCAGCAGCCCCCTGAGGGGGGGCTACACCTTC.

This chain connects TRBV19 to TRBJ1-2, with 8 bases aligning to TRBD1. Germline V gives CDR1 LNHDA, CDR2 SQIVND (reference sequence). The CDR3 is 14 amino acids. The trim removed 7 bases at V and 5 bases at J, leaving 9 bases unmatched. The CDR3 protein is CASNQRQGIYGYTF. CDR3 coding DNA: TGTGCCAGTAACCAGAGACAGGGGATTTATGGCTACACCTTC. The whole variable domain, remainder taken from reference TRBV19 and TRBJ1-2, is DGGITQSPKYLFRKEGQNVTLSCEQNLNHDAMYWYRQDPGQGLRLIYYSQIVNDFQKGDIAEGYSVSREKKESFPLTVTSAQKNPTAFYLCASNQRQGIYGYTFGSGTRLTVV.

By proportion, this clone is medium-sized (0.01 to 0.1%). The rearrangement links TRBV19 to TRBJ1-2; 7 bases are shared with TRBD1. Trimming removed 3 bases from V and 4 bases from J; junction bases left unmatched: 2. The CDR3 spans 13 residues. In germline, CDR1 is LNHDA, CDR2 SQIVND (reference sequence). The CDR3 is CASSIDRVYGYTF. CDR3 nucleotides: TGTGCCAGTAGTATTGACAGGGTCTATGGCTACACCTTC.

The V gene is TRBV3-1 (or the pseudogene TRBV3-2), the J gene TRBJ1-3; 8 bases agree with TRBD1. J was trimmed by 1 base and V by 0 bases; bases with no gene match: 2. The germline V gene encodes CDR1 LGHDT and CDR2 YNNKEL (reference sequence). The length of the CDR3 is 16 residues. CDR3 loop: CASSQDRTGSGNTIYF. The CDR3 bases are TGTGCCAGCAGCCAAGACCGGACAGGGTCTGGAAACACCATATATTTT.

V and J are TRBV9 and TRBJ1-2; maybe TRBD1 (6 bases). V was pared by 4 bases and J by 4 bases, with 17 bases between. The CDR3 consists of 15 residues. CDR1 is SGDLS and CDR2 is YYNGEE in the germline V gene. This chain's CDR3 is CASSTWTRGAYGYTF. DNA of the CDR3: TGTGCCAGCAGCACCTGGACCCGGGGGGCCTATGGCTACACCTTC.

The rearrangement uses TRBV27 and TRBJ2-1; TRBD1 matches at 9 bases. CDR1 and CDR2 from the germline V gene are MNHEY and SMNVEV (reference sequence). V lost 5 bases, J lost 0 bases, and 2 bases stayed unmatched. The CDR3 covers 15 residues. The CDR3 spells CASSTTGGSYNEQFF. In DNA form, the CDR3 reads TGTGCCAGCAGTACGACAGGGGGCTCCTACAATGAGCAGTTCTTC.

This chain uses TRBV27 with TRBJ2-7; the D gene is possibly TRBD1 (7 bases). The CDR3 runs 12 residues. Germline V gene data show CDR1 as MNHEY and CDR2 as SMNVEV (reference sequence). The germline V and J ends were trimmed by 7 bases and 6 bases, with 13 bases remaining between them. The CDR3 here is CASTQGGGEQYF. CDR3 bases: TGTGCCAGCACTCAGGGGGGCGGCGAGCAGTACTTC.

V is TRBV20-1 and J is TRBJ2-3; 7 bases match TRBD1. This CDR3 is 15 amino acids long. V shed 3 bases and J 8 bases; nucleotides not matched to a gene: 14. Germline V CDR1 and CDR2: DFQATT, SNEGSKA (reference sequence). CDR3 loop: CSASGGGQVKGTQYF. DNA for the CDR3: TGCAGTGCTAGTGGGGGTGGACAGGTCAAGGGTACGCAGTATTTT.

The chain joins TRBV19 to TRBJ1-2; D is uncertain. Germline V gives CDR1 LNHDA, CDR2 SQIVND (reference sequence). The CDR3 has 15 amino acids. V shed 5 bases and J shed 8 bases, with 21 bases lying between them. CDR3 sequence: CASSAIRQNPLGYTF. The CDR3 bases are TGTGCCAGTAGTGCAATTCGCCAGAATCCTCTCGGCTACACCTTC.

The chain employs TRBV11-2 and TRBJ2-2; possibly TRBD2 for D (6 bases). Trimming removed 7 bases at V and 5 bases at J, with 17 bases between. Germline CDR1 reads SGHAT; CDR2 reads FQNNGV. The CDR3 length is 15 residues. CDR3 sequence reads: CASTHLRGRTGELFF. The CDR3 region has the DNA TGTGCCAGCACCCATTTGCGGGGCAGGACCGGGGAGCTGTTTTTT.